These T cell receptor beta chains were read from a single sample in a study of T cell responses to AZD1222 COVID-19 vaccine. The repertoire was sequenced with immunoSEQ multiplex PCR; TCRdb's copy has only in-frame clones and lacks some. The sample lists tens of thousands of clones, approximately 85% occurring once. Sequenced material: peripheral blood, taken on day 0 of AZD1222 vaccination. The receptors shown here come from an adult in good health. CDR3s include the opening cysteine and the closing phenylalanine or tryptophan. The order of the fields is J gene, V gene, clone size, D gene, CDR3 protein, CDR3 DNA. The D gene is left open where the match is weak. Clone size appears in some rows only: once, few, many, or a class for an expanded clone.

J: TRBJ2-5; V: TRBV28; size: few; D: TRBD1; CDR3: CASSSPGQEVTQYF; DNA: TGTGCCAGCAGTTCCCCGGGACAGGAAGTGACCCAGTACTTC
J: TRBJ2-2; V: TRBV7-9; size: -; D: TRBD2; CDR3: CASSLSGGNTGELFF; DNA: TGTGCCAGCAGCTTAAGCGGGGGGAACACCGGGGAGCTGTTTTTT
J: TRBJ1-6; V: TRBV5-1; size: -; D: -; CDR3: CASSQRGDSPLHF; DNA: TGCGCCAGCAGCCAACGGGGGGACTCACCCCTCCACTTT
J: TRBJ2-1; V: TRBV4-2; size: -; D: -; CDR3: CASSQEWVARYNEQFF; DNA: TGTGCCAGCAGCCAAGAATGGGTAGCGCGGTACAATGAGCAGTTCTTC
J: TRBJ1-1; V: TRBV3-1/TRBV3-2; size: -; D: TRBD1; CDR3: CASSLTRQGGTEAFF; DNA: TGTGCCAGCAGCCTCACACGACAGGGGGGCACTGAAGCTTTCTTT
J: TRBJ1-5; V: TRBV3-1/TRBV3-2; size: few; D: -; CDR3: CASSQSEGSNQPQHF; DNA: TGTGCCAGCAGCCAGTCGGAGGGTAGCAATCAGCCCCAGCATTTT
J: TRBJ1-2; V: TRBV3-1/TRBV3-2; size: -; D: -; CDR3: CASSPWRGGYGYTF; DNA: TGTGCCAGCAGCCCCTGGAGAGGGGGCTATGGCTACACCTTC
J: TRBJ2-3; V: TRBV5-6; size: -; D: -; CDR3: CASSLSVGTQYF; DNA: TGTGCCAGCAGCTTGTCGGTTGGTACGCAGTATTTT
J: TRBJ1-4; V: TRBV11-2; size: -; D: -; CDR3: CASSVGWAEKLFF; DNA: TGTGCCAGCAGTGTAGGGTGGGCTGAAAAACTGTTTTTT
J: TRBJ2-3; V: TRBV6-5; size: -; D: -; CDR3: CASIPVGASTDTQYF; DNA: TGTGCCAGCATCCCGGTCGGGGCTAGCACAGATACGCAGTATTTT
J: TRBJ2-3; V: TRBV5-1; size: -; D: -; CDR3: CASSIGIGLRTDTQYF; DNA: TGCGCCAGCAGCATTGGGATCGGGTTACGCACAGATACGCAGTATTTT
J: TRBJ1-2; V: TRBV10-3; size: -; D: -; CDR3: CAISEGGRDYGYTF; DNA: TGTGCCATCAGTGAAGGAGGCAGGGACTATGGCTACACCTTC
J: TRBJ2-1; V: TRBV7-9; size: -; D: TRBD2; CDR3: CASTVAGAGNEQFF; DNA: TGTGCCAGCACCGTAGCGGGGGCGGGCAATGAGCAGTTCTTC
J: TRBJ1-5; V: TRBV6-6; size: -; D: TRBD1; CDR3: CASSQPGQGKRGQPQHF; DNA: TGTGCCAGCAGTCAGCCGGGACAGGGGAAGAGGGGCCAGCCCCAGCATTTT
J: TRBJ2-7; V: TRBV12-3/TRBV12-4; size: -; D: -; CDR3: CASSLASYEQYF; DNA: TGTGCCAGCAGTTTAGCTTCCTACGAGCAGTACTTC
J: TRBJ2-2; V: TRBV14; size: -; D: TRBD1; CDR3: CASSRGQGDTGELFF; DNA: TGTGCCAGCAGCAGGGGACAGGGGGACACCGGGGAGCTGTTTTTT
J: TRBJ1-5; V: TRBV20-1; size: -; D: -; CDR3: CSASIFGVSNQPQHF; DNA: TGCAGTGCTAGTATTTTTGGGGTGTCGAATCAGCCCCAGCATTTT
J: TRBJ2-7; V: TRBV14; size: once; D: -; CDR3: CASSQDGRTGDEQYF; DNA: TGTGCCAGCAGCCAAGATGGAAGAACTGGGGACGAGCAGTACTTC
J: TRBJ1-2; V: TRBV27; size: -; D: -; CDR3: CASSSGDGYGYTF; DNA: TGTGCCAGCAGTTCCGGGGATGGCTATGGCTACACCTTC
J: TRBJ1-1; V: TRBV5-4; size: once; D: -; CDR3: CASSPTSNTEAFF; DNA: TGTGCCAGCAGCCCTACATCGAACACTGAAGCTTTCTTT
J: TRBJ1-1; V: TRBV15; size: -; D: TRBD1; CDR3: CATSRDGTGGLVTEAFF; DNA: TGTGCCACCAGCAGGGACGGGACAGGGGGCCTGGTTACTGAAGCTTTCTTT
J: TRBJ1-1; V: TRBV7-3; size: -; D: -; CDR3: CASSQTTAMNTEAFF; DNA: TGTGCCAGCAGCCAAACTACAGCAATGAACACTGAAGCTTTCTTT
J: TRBJ2-2; V: TRBV5-5; size: -; D: TRBD2; CDR3: CASSRTSGGSTGELFF; DNA: TGTGCCAGCAGCCGGACTAGCGGGGGATCTACCGGGGAGCTGTTTTTT
J: TRBJ2-3; V: TRBV11-2; size: -; D: -; CDR3: CASSLEALTDTQYF; DNA: TGTGCCAGCAGCTTAGAGGCACTCACAGATACGCAGTATTTT
J: TRBJ1-5; V: TRBV5-6; size: -; D: -; CDR3: CASSLGDQPQHF; DNA: TGTGCCAGCAGCTTGGGGGATCAGCCCCAGCATTTT
J: TRBJ1-4; V: TRBV28; size: -; D: TRBD1; CDR3: CASSLKGTGEKLFF; DNA: TGTGCCAGCAGTTTAAAGGGGACAGGGGAAAAACTGTTTTTT
J: TRBJ1-4; V: TRBV7-2; size: -; D: TRBD1; CDR3: CASSWDRNEKLFF; DNA: TGTGCCAGCAGCTGGGACAGAAATGAAAAACTGTTTTTT
J: TRBJ2-7; V: TRBV7-9; size: -; D: -; CDR3: CASSFLPRTANSYEQYF; DNA: TGTGCCAGCAGCTTTTTGCCCCGGACAGCGAACTCCTACGAGCAGTACTTC
J: TRBJ1-4; V: TRBV21-1; size: once; D: -; CDR3: CASSYGFKRPWEKLFF; DNA: TGTGCCAGCAGCTACGGATTCAAAAGGCCGTGGGAAAAACTGTTTTTT
J: TRBJ1-2; V: TRBV27; size: -; D: -; CDR3: CASSLSGGNVYGYTF; DNA: TGTGCCAGCAGTTTATCGGGCGGCAATGTGTATGGCTACACCTTC
J: TRBJ2-4; V: TRBV3-1/TRBV3-2; size: -; D: TRBD2; CDR3: CASSQGTSDIQYF; DNA: TGTGCCAGCAGCCAAGGGACTAGCGACATTCAGTACTTC
J: TRBJ1-6; V: TRBV5-5; size: -; D: -; CDR3: CASSLGGDTFNSPLHF; DNA: TGTGCCAGCAGCCTCGGCGGGGACACCTTTAATTCACCCCTCCACTTT
J: TRBJ1-4; V: TRBV19; size: -; D: -; CDR3: CASSSPTNEKLFF; DNA: TGTGCCAGTAGTTCGCCCACTAATGAAAAACTGTTTTTT
J: TRBJ2-3; V: TRBV2; size: -; D: TRBD1; CDR3: CASSADRGFTDTQYF; DNA: TGTGCCAGCAGTGCGGACAGGGGATTCACAGATACGCAGTATTTT
J: TRBJ1-2; V: TRBV10-3; size: -; D: TRBD1; CDR3: CAISQGGADGYTF; DNA: TGTGCCATCAGCCAAGGGGGCGCAGATGGCTACACCTTC
J: TRBJ1-4; V: TRBV7-8; size: -; D: -; CDR3: CASSLVDNEKLFF; DNA: TGTGCCAGCAGCTTAGTGGATAATGAAAAACTGTTTTTT
J: TRBJ1-6; V: TRBV11-2; size: -; D: -; CDR3: CASSLVGRGSPLHF; DNA: TGTGCCAGCAGCTTAGTTGGACGGGGTTCACCCCTCCACTTT
J: TRBJ2-4; V: TRBV28; size: -; D: TRBD2; CDR3: CASSLAGTSGAPRQYF; DNA: TGTGCCAGCAGTTTAGCAGGGACTAGCGGGGCCCCCCGCCAGTACTTC
J: TRBJ1-1; V: TRBV6-5; size: -; D: -; CDR3: CASADYMNTEAFF; DNA: TGTGCCAGCGCGGATTACATGAACACTGAAGCTTTCTTT
J: TRBJ1-2; V: TRBV27; size: -; D: TRBD1; CDR3: CASSFDRGSGGYTF; DNA: TGTGCCAGCAGTTTCGACAGGGGGTCGGGGGGCTACACCTTC
J: TRBJ2-7; V: TRBV29-1; size: -; D: -; CDR3: CSVGAGGGYEQYF; DNA: TGCAGCGTTGGCGCTGGCGGAGGGTACGAGCAGTACTTC
J: TRBJ1-2; V: TRBV6-5; size: once; D: -; CDR3: CASSYESNYGYTF; DNA: TGTGCCAGCAGTTACGAAAGTAACTATGGCTACACCTTC
J: TRBJ2-2; V: TRBV11-2; size: -; D: -; CDR3: CASGVQGPRTGELFF; DNA: TGTGCCAGCGGTGTCCAGGGGCCCCGTACCGGGGAGCTGTTTTTT
J: TRBJ2-1; V: TRBV11-1; size: -; D: TRBD2; CDR3: CASSPGTSGGDEQFF; DNA: TGTGCCAGCAGCCCCGGGACTAGCGGGGGGGATGAGCAGTTCTTC
J: TRBJ1-5; V: TRBV4-1; size: -; D: -; CDR3: CASSHQLGSSGVPQHF; DNA: TGCGCCAGCAGTCACCAGCTAGGCAGCTCAGGTGTTCCCCAGCATTTT
J: TRBJ1-4; V: TRBV5-6; size: -; D: -; CDR3: CASSKIELTNEKLFF; DNA: TGTGCCAGCAGCAAAATCGAGTTAACTAATGAAAAACTGTTTTTT
J: TRBJ1-2; V: TRBV18; size: -; D: TRBD1; CDR3: CASSLGTDYGYTF; DNA: TGTGCCAGCTCACTCGGGACAGACTATGGCTACACCTTC
J: TRBJ2-1; V: TRBV28; size: -; D: -; CDR3: CASSPLGEQFF; DNA: TGTGCCAGCAGTCCCCTCGGGGAGCAGTTCTTC
J: TRBJ2-3; V: TRBV5-1; size: -; D: TRBD1; CDR3: CASSLGTGRTDTQYF; DNA: TGCGCCAGCAGCTTGGGGACAGGTCGCACAGATACGCAGTATTTT
J: TRBJ1-2; V: TRBV9; size: -; D: TRBD1; CDR3: CASSVESPGGYYGYTF; DNA: TGTGCCAGCAGCGTAGAGTCCCCAGGGGGCTACTATGGCTACACCTTC
J: TRBJ2-2; V: TRBV6-5; size: few; D: -; CDR3: CASVIRPNTGELFF; DNA: TGTGCCAGCGTCATCAGGCCTAACACCGGGGAGCTGTTTTTT
J: TRBJ2-3; V: TRBV9; size: -; D: TRBD2; CDR3: CASSELAGGRMLYF; DNA: TGTGCCAGCAGCGAGCTAGCGGGGGGGCGTATGCTGTATTTT